This entry concerns a single T cell receptor beta chain. V lost 4 bases, J lost 0 bases, and 8 bases stayed unmatched. This CDR3 comprises 16 residues. CDR1 and CDR2 from the germline V gene are SGHDN and FVKESK. These data originate in a study of T cell changes during pregnancy in multiple sclerosis. The repertoire was sequenced with immunoSEQ multiplex PCR; TCRdb's copy has only in-frame clones and lacks some. The sample has about 20,000 clones; roughly 90% are singletons. The clonotype originates from a female donor in good health, enrolled as a control in a pregnancy study. Sequences were derived from CD8+ T cells from peripheral blood mononuclear cells, sampled in the second trimester of pregnancy. V gene TRBV14 combines with J gene TRBJ2-7, with 8 bases identical to TRBD2. In DNA, the CDR3 is TGTGCCAGCAGCCCCAGACTAGCGAGGGTCTCCTACGAGCAGTACTTC. It yields the protein CASSPRLARVSYEQYF.